This T cell receptor (beta chain) is drawn from a study of blood T cells in healthy people across ages. Whole-study results and caveats: Age showed a roughly linear inverse relationship with TCR beta diversity per million T cells.

Unmatched junction bases numbered 3, after V lost 7 bases and J lost 2 bases. The CDR3 has 12 residues. Germline-derived CDR1 and CDR2 are SQVTM and ANQGSEA. On this clonotype itself: Its antigen is unidentified.

Together with a sample-barcoded 5' primer, a J-beta primer mix was included in a second PCR lasting about 6 to 11 cycles. TCRdb reprocessed the 5' RACE reads via MiXCR and lists one record per CDR3 protein. The top ten clones hold 25% to 35% of a sample with about 900,000 distinct CDR3 sequences, less than 80% of them seen once. Sample: blood. This TCR was recovered from a man aged 25-45 years in good health. The chain combines TRBV29-1 with TRBJ2-3, with 7 bases identical to TRBD1. The CDR3 loop reads CSAGQATDTQYF. Here the CDR3 DNA reads TGCAGCGCTGGACAGGCCACAGATACGCAGTATTTT.